The clone carrying this T cell receptor beta chain was observed at least ten times. What it binds is not known. Arm-PCR of CDR3 regions with iRepertoire HTBI primers generated TCR beta libraries. TCRdb processed the multiplex PCR reads anew with MiXCR; each CDR3 protein has one entry. This sample has 450,000 to 650,000 distinct CDR3 sequences, with approximately 16% found just once. These data come from a study of regulatory T cells in long-lasting Graves disease. Study-wide findings and caveats: Persistent Graves' patients showed a TCR diversity that was lower than that of newly diagnosed ones. Thyroid tissue was not studied; only peripheral blood was.

This CDR3 has 16 residues. The germline V gene has CDR1 MNHNS and CDR2 SASEGT. V lost 2 bases and J 3 bases, leaving 16 bases between the germline ends. Time point noted: newly diagnosed GD, antithyroid drugs for less than 3 months. The TCR library was made from RNA extracted from PBMCs. The same specimen was also included in a second study, on T cells in Graves' hyperthyroidism and ophthalmopathy. That source reports: Stability of Graves' hyperthyroidism was defined as absent ophthalmopathy progression within 18 months. Diagnoses were made from clinical symptoms, serum measures (thyroxine and TRAb), thyroid ultrasound and orbital computed tomography.

V and J are TRBV6-1 and TRBJ1-2; D is undetermined. The receptor's source is a woman aged 40 to 65 with Graves disease. This specimen was peripheral blood mononuclear cells (PBMCs), taken at new diagnosis, from a patient treated with antithyroid drugs. CDR3 residues: CASSEIRLSADYGYTF. CDR3 in DNA: TGTGCCAGCAGTGAAATACGACTCTCGGCCGACTATGGCTACACCTTC.